Presented here are 31 T cell receptor beta chains from one specimen sequenced in a study of blood T cells in healthy people across ages. For the second PCR, which ran for about 6 to 11 cycles, a sample-barcoded 5' primer and a J-beta primer mix were used. TCRdb recomputed calls from the 5' RACE reads with MiXCR, one row per CDR3 protein. Here the sample spans hundreds of thousands of distinct CDR3 sequences, 25% being singletons. These data were likewise used in another study, on T cells of mothers and their children.

Specimen: blood. The receptors come from a boy aged 5 to 17 in good health.

This clonotype was seen only a few times. The chain links TRBV20-1 to TRBJ2-1, with unresolved D. The germline V gene encodes CDR1 DFQATT and CDR2 SNEGSKA (reference sequence). This CDR3 spans 14 amino acids. The V and J ends lost 0 bases and 3 bases respectively, with 9 bases between them. CDR3 sequence: CSARDPFFYNEQFF. The CDR3 region has the DNA TGCAGTGCTAGAGATCCTTTCTTCTACAATGAGCAGTTCTTC.

This clonotype was detected only a few times. The chain couples TRBV12-5 to TRBJ1-1; D call uncertain. Germline CDR1 is LGHNT and CDR2 is FRNRAP. This CDR3 comprises 12 residues. Trimming shortened V by 4 bases and J by 7 bases, and 10 bases separated the two germline ends. CDR3 nucleotide sequence: TGTGCTAGTGGTTCCGGGATTCTTGAAGCTTTCTTT. It encodes CASGSGILEAFF.

The chain couples TRBV5-1 to TRBJ2-2; D is ambiguous. CDR1 SGHRS and CDR2 YFSETQ come from the germline V gene. The CDR3 totals 15 residues. The V end lost 0 bases, the J end lost 3 bases, and 9 bases lay between the germline ends. CDR3 coding DNA: TGCGCCAGCAGCTTGGCAGCAGACCACACCGGGGAGCTGTTTTTT. Residues: CASSLAADHTGELFF. Together with reference TRBV5-1 and TRBJ2-2, the CDR3 gives the full variable domain: KAGVTQTPRYLIKTRGQQVTLSCSPISGHRSVSWYQQTPGQGLQFLFEYFSETQRNKGNFPGRFSGRQFSNSRSEMNVSTLELGDSALYLCASSLAADHTGELFFGEGSRLTVL.

The V call is TRBV4-2, the J call TRBJ2-1; no firm D call. The J call may be in error: the DNA end matches TRBJ2-5 better. The CDR3 covers 14 residues. The germline CDR1 and CDR2 sequences are LGHNA and YNFKEQ. Here the CDR3 DNA reads TGTGCCAGCAGCCCCGACCCTCTCGGAGAGACCCAGTACTTC. It encodes CASSPDPLGETQYF.

The V call is TRBV4-1, the J call TRBJ2-5; D not resolved. The V end lost 1 base, the J end lost 4 bases, and 10 bases lay between the germline ends. This CDR3 has 14 amino acids. Per germline, CDR1 MGHRA and CDR2 YSYEKL. CDR3 coding DNA: TGCGCCAGCAGCCAAGCCCCCGGGCCAGAGACCCAGTACTTC. It is translated as CASSQAPGPETQYF.

This clonotype has more than one count but fewer than ten. The chain has TRBV12-3 or TRBV12-4 and TRBJ1-4; TRBD1 aligns across 7 bases. The CDR3 length is 16 residues. Trimming removed 3 bases from V and 5 bases from J; junction bases left unmatched: 9. CDR3 sequence: CASSLWDSLRNEKLFF. The CDR3 nucleotides are TGTGCCAGCAGTTTGTGGGACAGCCTACGAAATGAAAAACTGTTTTTT.

The gene calls are TRBV29-1 and TRBJ2-5; D is unresolved. V was cut by 3 bases and J by 4 bases, with 6 bases left in between. Germline CDR1 SQVTM, CDR2 ANQGSEA. The CDR3 is 11 amino acids. CDR3 coding DNA: TGCAGCGTTGACTCCGGAGAGACCCAGTACTTC. This codes for CSVDSGETQYF.

The chain combines TRBV6-2 or TRBV6-3 with TRBJ2-1; TRBD2 might be the D (6 bases). V was clipped by 3 bases and J by 6 bases, with 12 bases between them. CDR1 and CDR2 (germline): MNHEY, SVGEGT. CDR3 length: 14 amino acids. In DNA form, the CDR3 reads TGTGCCAGCAGTTATTGGGGTAGCGGCAATGAGCAGTTCTTC. This encodes CASSYWGSGNEQFF.

This clonotype was observed a few times. For the CDR3, the DNA is TGCAGCGTTGAGGAAGTCGGAGCTAATGAAAAACTGTTTTTT. Residues: CSVEEVGANEKLFF. The chain recombines TRBV29-1 with TRBJ1-4; D is ambiguous. V was pared by 3 bases and J by 3 bases, with 11 bases between. Germline loops: CDR1 SQVTM, CDR2 ANQGSEA. The CDR3 is made up of 14 amino acids.

This clonotype was seen ten or more times. The J gene is TRBJ2-7, the V gene TRBV7-2; D unclear. The ends were cut back, 2 bases at V and 4 bases at J, with 3 bases in the middle. The CDR3 is 11 residues long. Germline-derived CDR1 and CDR2 are SGHTA and FQGNSA. CDR3 loop: CASSLLYEQYF. CDR3 coding DNA: TGTGCCAGCAGCTTATTGTACGAGCAGTACTTC. Looking up the rest from reference TRBV7-2 and TRBJ2-7 gives the full variable domain: GAGVSQSPSNKVTEKGKDVELRCDPISGHTALYWYRQSLGQGLEFLIYFQGNSAPDKSGLPSDRFSAERTGGSVSTLTIQRTQQEDSAVYLCASSLLYEQYFGPGTRLTVT.

About this clonotype itself: Here the CDR3 omits its conserved ending phenylalanine or tryptophan, so a read error is the likely source. The chain recombines TRBV9 with TRBJ2-5; 11 bases fit TRBD2. The end of the DNA is better explained by TRBJ2-1, so the J call may be wrong. The CDR3 sequence is 15 residues long. CDR1 SGDLS and CDR2 YYNGEE come from the germline V gene. The CDR3 coding sequence is TGTGCCAGCAGCGTAGTAACTAGCGGGAGCATTGAGCAGTTCCTC. It translates to CASSVVTSGSIEQFL.

This clonotype occurred a few times. The rearrangement links TRBV7-8 to TRBJ2-7, with D tentatively TRBD1 or TRBD2 (5 bases each). The CDR3 contains 17 residues. The V gene's germline CDR1 is SGHVS and CDR2 FQNEAQ. The ends were cut back, 1 base at V and 3 bases at J, with 19 bases in the middle. CDR3 amino acids: CASSLGGGQGRNYEQYF. The CDR3 nucleotides read TGTGCCAGCAGCTTAGGTGGAGGCCAGGGACGGAACTACGAGCAGTACTTC.

A word on this clonotype: One junction end does not reproduce the germline sequence, and a read error may be involved. This CDR3 is CANSSPLAGGVETQYF. DNA for the CDR3: TGTGCCAACAGCTCCCCACTAGCGGGAGGGGTGGAGACCCAGTACTTC. The chain joins TRBV13 to TRBJ2-5, with TRBD2 matching over 13 bases. Germline V gene data show CDR1 as PRHDT and CDR2 as FYEKMQ (reference sequence). The CDR3 has 16 amino acids.

This clonotype showed up just once. This chain connects TRBV14 to TRBJ2-1; D is unresolved. The CDR3 has 13 amino acids. Trimming removed 4 bases from V and 6 bases from J, with 10 bases in between. Germline CDR1 reads SGHDN; CDR2 reads FVKESK. CDR3 in DNA: TGTGCCAGCAGCCCCCGGGCAGTCAATGAGCAGTTCTTC. Encoded protein: CASSPRAVNEQFF.

This clonotype appeared a few times. This chain connects TRBV5-5 to TRBJ1-5, with 9 bases aligning to TRBD1. Unmatched junction bases numbered 7, after V lost 4 bases and J lost 5 bases. The CDR3 spans 15 residues. CDR1 is SGHKS and CDR2 is YYEKEE in the germline V gene (reference sequence). The CDR3 nucleotides are TGTGCCAGCAGCACGCGGACAGGGGCGGATCAGCCCCAGCATTTT. Its protein is CASSTRTGADQPQHF. Together with reference TRBV5-5 and TRBJ1-5, the CDR3 gives the full variable domain: DAGVTQSPTHLIKTRGQQVTLRCSPISGHKSVSWYQQVLGQGPQFIFQYYEKEERGRGNFPDRFSARQFPNYSSELNVNALLLGDSALYLCASSTRTGADQPQHFGDGTRLSIL.

This clonotype was observed a handful of times. CDR3 in DNA: TGCAGCGTTGAACCGGGACACGGCGGCGAGCAGTACTTC. It specifies CSVEPGHGGEQYF. This chain links TRBV29-1 with TRBJ2-5; a possible D gene is TRBD1 (6 bases). TRBJ2-7 matches the DNA end more closely, so the J call is doubtful. The CDR3 covers 13 residues. Germline assignment: CDR1 SQVTM and CDR2 ANQGSEA.

The CDR3 spells CASSFSGNEKLFF. In nucleotides, the CDR3 is TGTGCCAGCAGTTTTTCGGGTAATGAAAAACTGTTTTTT. The rearrangement joins TRBV28 to TRBJ1-4; D not certain. Germline loops: CDR1 MDHEN, CDR2 SYDVKM. The CDR3 extends over 13 amino acids. Trimming stripped 3 bases from V and 4 bases from J, with 6 bases between.

The chain joins TRBV2 to TRBJ2-5, with D unresolved. The CDR3 runs to 14 residues. V was pared by 2 bases and J by 4 bases, with 11 bases between. The germline V gene encodes CDR1 SNHLY and CDR2 FYNNEI. DNA for the CDR3: TGTGCCAGCAGTGAACCGGTACCACGAGAGACCCAGTACTTC. The encoded protein is CASSEPVPRETQYF. The whole variable domain, filled in from reference TRBV2 and TRBJ2-5, reads EPEVTQTPSHQVTQMGQEVILRCVPISNHLYFYWYRQILGQKVEFLVSFYNNEISEKSEIFDDQFSVERPDGSNFTLKIRSTKLEDSAMYFCASSEPVPRETQYFGPGTRLLVL.

This clonotype was counted once. J is TRBJ1-1 and V is TRBV5-4; D is perhaps TRBD1 (6 bases). The CDR3 runs 15 residues. In germline, CDR1 is SGHNT, CDR2 YYREEE (reference sequence). V was trimmed by 2 bases and J by 4 bases, leaving 15 bases between them. This CDR3 is CASSFGTGRATEAFF. The CDR3 nucleotides read TGTGCCAGCAGCTTTGGAACAGGGAGGGCCACTGAAGCTTTCTTT.

This clonotype was seen just once. The rearrangement uses TRBV19 and TRBJ2-7; possible D gene TRBD1, 5 bases. The germline V gene has CDR1 LNHDA and CDR2 SQIVND (reference sequence). This CDR3 is built from 13 residues. Trimming took off 3 bases at V and 4 bases at J, with 10 bases between the two ends. The CDR3 nucleotides read TGTGCCAGTAGTATTGGACAAGTTTACGAGCAGTACTTC. This sequence encodes CASSIGQVYEQYF.

This chain connects TRBV6-4 to TRBJ2-7, with D perhaps assigned TRBD1 or TRBD2 (5 bases each). V lost 8 bases and J 3 bases, leaving 14 bases between the germline ends. This CDR3 comprises 13 residues. CDR1 MRHNA and CDR2 SNTAGT come from the germline V gene. The CDR3 reads CASLPGPNYEQYF. In DNA form, the CDR3 reads TGTGCCAGCTTACCGGGACCAAACTACGAGCAGTACTTC.

The rearrangement links TRBV5-1 to TRBJ2-7; D perhaps matches TRBD2 (6 bases). CDR1 is SGHRS and CDR2 is YFSETQ in the germline V gene. Trimming cost V 0 bases and J 3 bases, with 13 bases left between them. The CDR3 length is 15 residues. The CDR3 DNA is TGCGCCAGCAGCTTGGTGGGGGGATTCGACTACGAGCAGTACTTC. Translation gives CASSLVGGFDYEQYF.

This clonotype was observed a few times. The missing conserved phenylalanine or tryptophan at the end of this CDR3 makes a read error likely. The chain joins TRBV12-3 or TRBV12-4 to TRBJ1-1; D call uncertain. The CDR3 is made up of 12 amino acids. V was shortened by 7 bases and J by 6 bases, with 12 bases between the two germline ends. The CDR3 loop reads CASILYRSEAFL. Here the CDR3 DNA reads TGTGCCAGCATCCTGTATAGGTCTGAAGCTTTCCTT.

This clonotype was found a few times. Relative to the germline gene, one junction end is altered; a read error may explain this. The rearrangement uses TRBV28 and TRBJ2-5; 8 nucleotides line up with TRBD2. Germline V gives CDR1 MDHEN, CDR2 SYDVKM. The CDR3 is made up of 12 amino acids. The CDR3 DNA reads as TGTGCCAGCAGTGAAGAGCGGGAGAAACGGTTCTTC. Its protein is CASSEEREKRFF.

This chain uses TRBV19 with TRBJ2-3, with a weak D call TRBD2 (5 bases). Trimming removed 3 bases at V and 4 bases at J, with 17 bases between. This CDR3 comprises 16 residues. Germline CDR1 and CDR2: LNHDA and SQIVND (reference sequence). The CDR3 reads CASSIHPGSGPDTQYF. CDR3 DNA sequence: TGTGCCAGTAGTATCCACCCGGGGAGCGGTCCAGATACGCAGTATTTT. Variable domain in full (rest from reference TRBV19 and TRBJ2-3): DGGITQSPKYLFRKEGQNVTLSCEQNLNHDAMYWYRQDPGQGLRLIYYSQIVNDFQKGDIAEGYSVSREKKESFPLTVTSAQKNPTAFYLCASSIHPGSGPDTQYFGPGTRLTVL.

This clonotype has more than one count but fewer than ten. The rearrangement links TRBV27 to TRBJ2-4; D may be TRBD1 or TRBD2 (5 bases each). In germline, CDR1 is MNHEY, CDR2 SMNVEV (reference sequence). The length of the CDR3 is 15 residues. Trimming removed 0 bases at V and 6 bases at J, with 12 bases between. In nucleotides, the CDR3 is TGTGCCAGCAGTTTATCTCGAGGGGTAGGAAACATTCAGTACTTC. Encoded protein: CASSLSRGVGNIQYF.

The sample holds many counts of this clonotype. The V gene is TRBV28, the J gene TRBJ2-5, with D perhaps matching TRBD1 or TRBD2 (6 bases each). The DNA end favors TRBJ2-1, so the J call may be wrong. CDR1 is MDHEN, CDR2 SYDVKM, per germline. CDR3 length: 15 amino acids. As DNA, the CDR3 is TGTGCGCACCAGGGGCTACCCCGGGAGAATGATGAGCAGTTCTTC. Its translation is CAHQGLPRENDEQFF.

CDR3 nucleotide sequence: TGCAGTGCCGACGGACTAGCGGAGACCCAGTACTTC. Protein product: CSADGLAETQYF. The chain joins TRBV20-1 to TRBJ2-5; 9 nucleotides match TRBD2. CDR3 length: 12 amino acids. CDR1 DFQATT and CDR2 SNEGSKA come from the germline V gene (reference sequence). J gave up 5 bases and V 6 bases, and 4 bases lay outside the gene matches.

On this clonotype: Its ends do not fully match the called genes, so a read error is possible. The chain is built from TRBV29-1 and TRBJ2-7; D gene unclear. CDR3 length: 14 residues. Germline V gene data show CDR1 as SQVTM and CDR2 as ANQGSEA. This CDR3 is CSAFPIGRSYGQYF. In nucleotides, the CDR3 is TGCAGCGCCTTCCCGATCGGACGAAGCTACGGGCAGTACTTC.

The chain combines TRBV28 with TRBJ1-4, with D unclear. V dropped 4 bases and J dropped 4 bases, with 13 bases sitting between them. This CDR3 contains 15 residues. From germline, CDR1 is MDHEN and CDR2 SYDVKM. Here the CDR3 reads CASSSTGSFNEKLFF. CDR3 DNA: TGTGCCAGCAGTTCCACCGGGTCCTTTAATGAAAAACTGTTTTTT.

This clonotype was seen more than once but under ten times. This likely comes from a read error, as the CDR3 has no conserved phenylalanine or tryptophan at its end. The chain recombines TRBV28 with TRBJ2-1; 12 bases agree with TRBD2. The CDR3 runs to 16 residues. V gave up 3 bases and J gave up 8 bases; unmatched junction bases: 8. Germline V lookup: CDR1 MDHEN, CDR2 SYDVKM. The CDR3 region has the DNA TGTGCCAGCAGTTTCACCAAGGGACTAGCGGGTGATGAGCAGTTCCTC. Amino acid sequence: CASSFTKGLAGDEQFL.